The present TCR beta chain was sequenced within a study of blood T cell repertoires in COVID-19. Study-wide background: Whether acute or convalescent, the COVID-19 samples came from the United States, Italy and Spain. PBMCs, B-cell-depleted T cells, or T cells provided the cDNA or gDNA that made up the material.

The CDR3 contains 15 residues. Germline loops: CDR1 MDHEN, CDR2 SYDVKM. V was clipped by 4 bases and J by 3 bases; unmatched bases: 3. In the authors' workflow: Estimation of nucleated cell counts relied on the amplification of reference gene primers. TCRdb's copy holds only in-frame clones and misses some; the assay was immunoSEQ multiplex PCR. Clonal size and the V and J genes are those of that table, whereas D and trimming came from the DNA. The sample records about 81,000 clones, 90% to 95% being singletons. This TCR came from a human donor with active COVID-19. The donor label of this sample is uncertain. Material for sequencing was peripheral blood. This sequence joins TRBV28 and TRBJ2-3; 11 positions match TRBD2. CDR3 in DNA: TGTGCCAGCAGTTCGCCTAGCGGGGGGACAGATACGCAGTATTTT. Amino acid sequence: CASSSPSGGTDTQYF. The whole variable domain, remainder taken from reference TRBV28 and TRBJ2-3, is DVKVTQSSRYLVKRTGEKVFLECVQDMDHENMFWYRQDPGLGLRLIYFSYDVKMKEKGDIPEGYSVSREKKERFSLILESASTNQTSMYLCASSSPSGGTDTQYFGPGTRLTVL.